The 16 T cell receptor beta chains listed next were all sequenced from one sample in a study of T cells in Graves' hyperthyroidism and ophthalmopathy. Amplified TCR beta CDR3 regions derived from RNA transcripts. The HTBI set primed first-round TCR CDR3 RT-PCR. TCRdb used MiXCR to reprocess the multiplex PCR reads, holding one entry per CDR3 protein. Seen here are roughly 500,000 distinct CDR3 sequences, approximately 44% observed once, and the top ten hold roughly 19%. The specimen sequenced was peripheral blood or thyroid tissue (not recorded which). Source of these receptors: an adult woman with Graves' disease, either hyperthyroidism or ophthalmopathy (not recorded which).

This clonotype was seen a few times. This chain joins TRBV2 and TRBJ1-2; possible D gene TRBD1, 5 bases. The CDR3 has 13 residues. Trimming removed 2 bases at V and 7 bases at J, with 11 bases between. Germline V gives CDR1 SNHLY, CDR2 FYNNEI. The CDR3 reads CASSEMGRGGYTF. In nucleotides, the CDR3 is TGTGCCAGCAGTGAAATGGGGCGCGGTGGCTACACCTTC.

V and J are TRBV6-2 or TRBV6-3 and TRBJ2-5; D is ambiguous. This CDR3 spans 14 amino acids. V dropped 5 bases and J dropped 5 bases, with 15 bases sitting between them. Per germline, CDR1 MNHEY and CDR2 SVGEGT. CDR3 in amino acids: CASSDLGEPETQYF. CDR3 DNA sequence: TGTGCCAGCAGTGATCTAGGAGAACCGGAGACCCAGTACTTC.

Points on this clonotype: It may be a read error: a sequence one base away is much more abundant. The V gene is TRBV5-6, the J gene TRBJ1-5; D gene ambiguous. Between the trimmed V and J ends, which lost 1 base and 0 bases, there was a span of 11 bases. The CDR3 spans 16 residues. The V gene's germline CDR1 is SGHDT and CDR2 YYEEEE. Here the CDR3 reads CASSLWSTPSNQPQHF. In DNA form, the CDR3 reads TGTGCCAGCAGCTTGTGGTCAACCCCTAGCAATCAGCCCCAGCATTTT.

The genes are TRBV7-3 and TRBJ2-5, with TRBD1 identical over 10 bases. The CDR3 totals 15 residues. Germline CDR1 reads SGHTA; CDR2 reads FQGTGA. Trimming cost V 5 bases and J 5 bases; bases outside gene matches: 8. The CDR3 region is CASSAPGTGDETQYF. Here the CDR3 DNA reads TGTGCCAGCAGCGCGCCCGGGACAGGGGACGAGACCCAGTACTTC.

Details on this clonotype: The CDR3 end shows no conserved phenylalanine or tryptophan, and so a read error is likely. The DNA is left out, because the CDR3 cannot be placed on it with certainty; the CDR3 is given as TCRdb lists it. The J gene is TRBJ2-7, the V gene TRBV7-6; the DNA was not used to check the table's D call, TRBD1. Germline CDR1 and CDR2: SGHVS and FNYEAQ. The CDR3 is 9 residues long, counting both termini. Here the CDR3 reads CASSPPLGA.

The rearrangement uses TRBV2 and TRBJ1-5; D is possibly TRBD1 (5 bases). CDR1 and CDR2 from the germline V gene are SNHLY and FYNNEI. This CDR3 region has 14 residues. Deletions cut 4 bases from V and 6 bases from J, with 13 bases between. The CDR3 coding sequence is TGTGCCAGCAGTGTCGGGGGGGTTGCTCAGCCCCAGCATTTT. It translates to CASSVGGVAQPQHF.

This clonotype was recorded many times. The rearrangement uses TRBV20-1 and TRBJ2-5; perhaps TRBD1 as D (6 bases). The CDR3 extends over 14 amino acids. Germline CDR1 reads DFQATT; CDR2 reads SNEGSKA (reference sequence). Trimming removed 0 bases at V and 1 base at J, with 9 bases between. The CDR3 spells CSARETGRQETQYF. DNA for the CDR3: TGCAGTGCTAGAGAAACAGGGCGCCAAGAGACCCAGTACTTC.

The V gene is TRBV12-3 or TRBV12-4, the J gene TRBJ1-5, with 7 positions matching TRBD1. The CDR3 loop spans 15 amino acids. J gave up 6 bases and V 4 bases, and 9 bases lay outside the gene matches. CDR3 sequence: CASSWPGQQGQPQHF. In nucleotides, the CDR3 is TGTGCCAGCAGTTGGCCGGGACAGCAGGGTCAGCCCCAGCATTTT.

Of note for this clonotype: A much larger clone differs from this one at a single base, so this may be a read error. This CDR3 reads CASSTRQGKYSCEQYF. The CDR3 DNA sequence: TGTGCCAGCAGCACCCGACAGGGAAAGTATTCCTGCGAGCAGTACTTC. The rearrangement uses TRBV13 and TRBJ2-7, with 7 bases matching TRBD1. The V gene's germline CDR1 is PRHDT and CDR2 FYEKMQ (reference sequence). This CDR3 contains 16 residues.

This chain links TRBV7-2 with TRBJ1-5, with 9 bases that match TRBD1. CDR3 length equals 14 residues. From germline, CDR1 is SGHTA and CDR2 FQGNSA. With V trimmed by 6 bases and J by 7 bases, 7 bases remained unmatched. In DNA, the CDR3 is TGTGCCAGCAGGTCCGGGACAGGGAAACAGCCCCAGCATTTT. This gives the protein CASRSGTGKQPQHF.

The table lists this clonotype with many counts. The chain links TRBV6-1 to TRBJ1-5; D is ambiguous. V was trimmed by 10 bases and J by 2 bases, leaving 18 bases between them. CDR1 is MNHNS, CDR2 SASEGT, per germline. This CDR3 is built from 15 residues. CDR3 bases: TGTGCCACCAGGACTCCCTCGATGGGCAATCAGCCCCAGCATTTT. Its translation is CATRTPSMGNQPQHF.

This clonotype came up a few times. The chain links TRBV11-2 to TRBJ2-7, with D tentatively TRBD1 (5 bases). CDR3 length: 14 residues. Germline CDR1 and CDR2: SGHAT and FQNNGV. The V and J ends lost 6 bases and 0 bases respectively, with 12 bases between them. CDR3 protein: CASSPQVSSYEQYF. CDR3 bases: TGTGCCAGCAGTCCACAGGTCAGCTCCTACGAGCAGTACTTC.

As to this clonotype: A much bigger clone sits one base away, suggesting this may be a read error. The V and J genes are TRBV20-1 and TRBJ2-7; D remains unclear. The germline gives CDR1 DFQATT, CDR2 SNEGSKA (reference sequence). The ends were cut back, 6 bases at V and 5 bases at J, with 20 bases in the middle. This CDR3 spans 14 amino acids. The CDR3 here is CSARDGQEYNEQYF. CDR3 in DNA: TGCAGTGCCCGAGATGGGCAGGAGTACAACGAGCAGTACTTC.

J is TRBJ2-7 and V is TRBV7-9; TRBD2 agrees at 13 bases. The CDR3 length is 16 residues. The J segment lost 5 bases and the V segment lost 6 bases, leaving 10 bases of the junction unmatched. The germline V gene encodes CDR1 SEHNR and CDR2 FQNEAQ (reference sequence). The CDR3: CASSGTGTSGTHEQYF. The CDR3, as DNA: TGTGCCAGCAGTGGTACCGGGACTAGCGGGACCCACGAGCAGTACTTC.

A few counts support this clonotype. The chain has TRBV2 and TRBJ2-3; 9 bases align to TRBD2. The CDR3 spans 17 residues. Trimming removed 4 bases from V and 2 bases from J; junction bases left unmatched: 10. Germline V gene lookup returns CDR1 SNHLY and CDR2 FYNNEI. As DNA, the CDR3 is TGTGCCAGCAGTGGTAGCGGGAGCGGATTACTCACAGATACGCAGTATTTT. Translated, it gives CASSGSGSGLLTDTQYF.

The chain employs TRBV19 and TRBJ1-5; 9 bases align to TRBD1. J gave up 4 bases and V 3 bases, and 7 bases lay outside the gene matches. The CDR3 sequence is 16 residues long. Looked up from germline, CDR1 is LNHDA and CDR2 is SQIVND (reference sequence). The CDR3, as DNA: TGTGCCAGTAGTATGGGCGGGACAGGGCTTAATCAGCCCCAGCATTTT. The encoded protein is CASSMGGTGLNQPQHF.